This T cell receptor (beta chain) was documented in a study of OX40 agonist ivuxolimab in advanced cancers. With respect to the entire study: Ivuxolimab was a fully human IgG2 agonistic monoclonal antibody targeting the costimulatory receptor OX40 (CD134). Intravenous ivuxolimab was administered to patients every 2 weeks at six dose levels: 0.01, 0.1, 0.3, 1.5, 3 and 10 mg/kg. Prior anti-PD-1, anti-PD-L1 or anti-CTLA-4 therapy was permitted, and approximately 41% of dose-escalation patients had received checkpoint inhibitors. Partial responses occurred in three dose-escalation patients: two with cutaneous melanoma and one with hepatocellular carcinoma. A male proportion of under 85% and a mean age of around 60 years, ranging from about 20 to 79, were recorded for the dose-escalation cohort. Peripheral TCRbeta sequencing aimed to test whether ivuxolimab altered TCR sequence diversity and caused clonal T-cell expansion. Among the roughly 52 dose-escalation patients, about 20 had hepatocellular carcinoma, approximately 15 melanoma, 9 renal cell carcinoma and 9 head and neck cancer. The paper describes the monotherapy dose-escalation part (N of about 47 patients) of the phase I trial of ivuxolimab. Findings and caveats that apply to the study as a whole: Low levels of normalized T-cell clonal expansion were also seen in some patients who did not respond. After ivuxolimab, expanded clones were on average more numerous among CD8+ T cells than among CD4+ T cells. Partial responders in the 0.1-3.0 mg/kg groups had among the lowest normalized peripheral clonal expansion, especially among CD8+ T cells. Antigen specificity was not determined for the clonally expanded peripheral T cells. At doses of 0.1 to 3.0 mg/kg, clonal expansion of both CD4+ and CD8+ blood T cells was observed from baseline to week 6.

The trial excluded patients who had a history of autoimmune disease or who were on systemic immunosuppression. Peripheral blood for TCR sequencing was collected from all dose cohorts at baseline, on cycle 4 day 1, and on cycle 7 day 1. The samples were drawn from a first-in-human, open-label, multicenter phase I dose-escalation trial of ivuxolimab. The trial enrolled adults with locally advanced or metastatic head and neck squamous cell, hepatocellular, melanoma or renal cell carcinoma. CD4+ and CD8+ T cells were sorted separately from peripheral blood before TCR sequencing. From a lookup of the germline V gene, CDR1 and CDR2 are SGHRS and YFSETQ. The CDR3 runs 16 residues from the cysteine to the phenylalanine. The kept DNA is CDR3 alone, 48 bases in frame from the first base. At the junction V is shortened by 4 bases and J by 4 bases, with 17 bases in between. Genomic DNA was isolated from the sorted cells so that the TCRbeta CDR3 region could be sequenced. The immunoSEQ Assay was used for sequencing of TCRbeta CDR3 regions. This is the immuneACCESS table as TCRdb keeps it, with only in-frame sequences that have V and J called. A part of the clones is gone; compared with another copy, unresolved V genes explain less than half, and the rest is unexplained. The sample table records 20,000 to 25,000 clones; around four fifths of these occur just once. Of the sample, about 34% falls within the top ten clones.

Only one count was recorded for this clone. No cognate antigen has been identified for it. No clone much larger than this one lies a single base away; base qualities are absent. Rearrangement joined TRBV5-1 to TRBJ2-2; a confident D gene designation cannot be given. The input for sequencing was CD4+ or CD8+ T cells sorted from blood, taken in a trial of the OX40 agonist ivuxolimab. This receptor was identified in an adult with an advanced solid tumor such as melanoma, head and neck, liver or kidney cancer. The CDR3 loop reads CASSLVIPVGTGELFF. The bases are TGCGCCAGCAGCCTGGTGATCCCAGTGGGCACCGGGGAGCTGTTTTTT.